The 18 T cell receptor beta chains reported below all come from one sample, sequenced in a study of metastatic and nonmetastatic thyroid tumors. Patients had received no treatment of any kind before thyroid surgery. Through MiXCR, TCRdb re-clonotyped the PCR reads. Of around 26,000 clones listed, 13% are singletons. Sequenced: blood. The receptors were gathered from a female donor with papillary thyroid cancer or a benign thyroid nodule (not recorded which). Some clones in this sample may be carry-over from other donors' samples.

By share of the sample, this clone is medium-sized. The CDR3 nucleotides read TGTGCCAGCAGTTACAGGGAGACCCAGTACTTC. Its protein product is CASSYRETQYF. This sequence joins TRBV6-1 and TRBJ2-5; tentative D call: TRBD1 (5 bases). The CDR3 extends over 11 amino acids. Germline V gene data show CDR1 as MNHNS and CDR2 as SASEGT. The V end was cut by 5 bases, the J end by 5 bases, with 6 bases between.

This clone was recorded at least ten times. V usage is TRBV13 and J usage is TRBJ2-1; 10 nucleotides agree with TRBD2. The CDR3 has 17 residues. J was trimmed by 11 bases and V by 0 bases; bases with no gene match: 13. CDR1 PRHDT and CDR2 FYEKMQ come from the germline V gene (reference sequence). CDR3 nucleotide sequence: TGTGCCAGCAGCTTAGGCCTCGGCACTAGCGGGGCCCCGAAGCAGTTCTTC. Translation: CASSLGLGTSGAPKQFF. Variable domain in full (rest from reference TRBV13 and TRBJ2-1): AAGVIQSPRHLIKEKRETATLKCYPIPRHDTVYWYQQGPGQDPQFLISFYEKMQSDKGSIPDRFSAQQFSDYHSELNMSSLELGDSALYFCASSLGLGTSGAPKQFFGPGTRLTVL.

A few counts support this clone. A clone one base away is much larger, so this may be a read error. The rearrangement links TRBV5-1 to TRBJ2-1; 9 bases map to TRBD2. The junction had 3 bases not matched to a gene; V was cut back by 2 bases and J by 6 bases. CDR1 is SGHRS and CDR2 is YFSETQ in the germline V gene. The CDR3 has 14 amino acids. The CDR3 region has the DNA TGCGCCAGCAGCTTTCTAGCGGGACCCAATGAGCAGTTCTTC. This codes for CASSFLAGPNEQFF. Based on the CDR3 plus reference TRBV5-1 and TRBJ2-1, the full variable domain is KAGVTQTPRYLIKTRGQQVTLSCSPISGHRSVSWYQQTPGQGLQFLFEYFSETQRNKGNFPGRFSGRQFSNSRSEMNVSTLELGDSALYLCASSFLAGPNEQFFGPGTRLTVL.

This clone was observed at least ten times. Its ends do not fully match the called genes, so a read error is possible. V is TRBV30 and J is TRBJ2-1; 12 bases align to TRBD2. CDR1 and CDR2 from the germline V gene are GTSNPN and SVGIG (reference sequence). This CDR3 is built from 18 residues. CDR3 residues: CAWRTSGRRSGSCNEQFF. The DNA of the CDR3 is TGTGCCTGGAGGACTAGCGGGAGACGCTCGGGATCCTGCAATGAGCAGTTCTTC. The whole variable domain, filled in from reference TRBV30 and TRBJ2-1, reads SQTIHQWPATLVQPVGSPLSLECTVEGTSNPNLYWYRQAAGRGLQLLFYSVGIGQISSEVPQNLSASRPQDRQFILSSKKLLLSDSGFYLCAWRTSGRRSGSCNEQFFGPGTRLTVL.

By share of the sample, this clone is medium-sized. The gene calls are TRBV30 and TRBJ1-1, with D possibly being TRBD1 (6 bases). There are 14 residues in the CDR3. In germline, CDR1 is GTSNPN, CDR2 SVGIG (reference sequence). Trimming took 0 bases from V and 2 from J, leaving 10 bases between them. The DNA of the CDR3 is TGTGCCTGGAGTGTAAGGGGGTTCAACACTGAAGCTTTCTTT. Translating gives CAWSVRGFNTEAFF.

There are many counts of this clone. This chain connects TRBV20-1 to TRBJ2-5; D possibly corresponds to TRBD1 (5 bases). V was cut by 6 bases and J by 1 base, with 15 bases left in between. Germline lookup yields CDR1 DFQATT and CDR2 SNEGSKA (reference sequence). This CDR3 has 14 residues. The CDR3 region is CSARPPGSQETQYF. The CDR3 region has the DNA TGCAGTGCCCGCCCCCCAGGGTCCCAAGAGACCCAGTACTTC.

This clone was recorded at least ten times. The genes are TRBV28 and TRBJ2-1; TRBD1 matches at 8 bases. Germline assignment: CDR1 MDHEN and CDR2 SYDVKM. This CDR3 region has 16 residues. V lost 1 base and J lost 7; bases outside the gene matches: 9. The CDR3 loop reads CASSLYAGGGLNEQFF. Here the CDR3 DNA reads TGTGCCAGCAGTTTATATGCAGGGGGCGGTTTGAATGAGCAGTTCTTC.

This clone was observed at least ten times. An end of the junction does not agree with germline; a read error may underlie this. Within the sample, other DNA sequences also encode this same CDR3. The chain carries TRBV18 and TRBJ2-6, with D tentatively TRBD2 (7 bases). In germline, CDR1 is KGHSH, CDR2 LQKENI. This CDR3 comprises 18 residues. CDR3 in DNA: TGCGCCAGCTCACCAAGGGCGGGGGCAGTCGCTGGGGCCAACGTCCTGACTTTC. Its protein is CASSPRAGAVAGANVLTF.

This clone was seen many times. The J gene is TRBJ2-5, the V gene TRBV27; D is unclear. With 6 bases removed from V and 1 base from J, the gap between germline ends came to 3 bases. Germline CDR1 is MNHEY and CDR2 is SMNVEV (reference sequence). This CDR3 is 11 amino acids long. CDR3 sequence reads: CASRTQETQYF. CDR3 bases: TGTGCCAGCAGGACCCAAGAGACCCAGTACTTC.

This clone was seen repeatedly, ten times or more. V and J are TRBV28 and TRBJ2-7, with D maybe TRBD2 (6 bases). V was pared by 7 bases and J by 0 bases, with 13 bases between. The CDR3 sequence is 14 residues long. CDR1 and CDR2 (germline): MDHEN, SYDVKM. CDR3 sequence (DNA): TGTGCCAGCAACCTGGCGACTAGCTCCTACGAGCAGTACTTC. Translating gives CASNLATSSYEQYF.

This clone appeared many times. The rearrangement joins TRBV4-1 to TRBJ2-3; a weak D match, TRBD2 (7 bases). Per the germline V gene, CDR1 is MGHRA and CDR2 is YSYEKL. The CDR3 covers 17 residues. V lost 1 base and J lost 3, with 17 bases in between. The CDR3 nucleotides are TGCGCCAGCAGCCAAGGCGGAAGGGGGGGGCAGACAGATACGCAGTATTTT. Amino acid sequence: CASSQGGRGGQTDTQYF.

The chain has TRBV11-2 and TRBJ2-7; 8 positions match TRBD2. The germline gives CDR1 SGHAT, CDR2 FQNNGV. The CDR3 loop spans 17 amino acids. V lost 0 bases, J lost 3 bases, and 10 bases stayed unmatched. The CDR3 reads CASSLEPLTSVRYEQYF. CDR3 nucleotide sequence: TGTGCCAGCAGCTTAGAGCCCCTGACTAGCGTTCGCTACGAGCAGTACTTC.

This chain connects TRBV20-1 to TRBJ1-1; D possibly corresponds to TRBD1 (6 bases). The CDR3 extends over 13 amino acids. Germline V gene lookup returns CDR1 DFQATT and CDR2 SNEGSKA (reference sequence). V lost 3 bases, J lost 5 bases, and 13 bases lay in between. In DNA, the CDR3 is TGCAGTGCTAGGTTTTTTACAGGGACTGAAGCTTTCTTT. Its translation is CSARFFTGTEAFF.

This clone was counted at least ten times. The chain's CDR3 is CASSPGHRVTGELFF. For the CDR3, the DNA is TGCGCCAGCAGCCCGGGTCACAGGGTTACCGGGGAGCTGTTTTTT. The chain has TRBV5-1 and TRBJ2-2; perhaps TRBD1 as D (6 bases). The CDR3 runs 15 residues. With 4 bases removed from V and 5 bases from J, the gap between germline ends came to 15 bases. Germline CDR1 is SGHRS and CDR2 is YFSETQ.

In its sample, this clone was seen a few times. The chain combines TRBV28 with TRBJ2-6; D perhaps matches TRBD2 (5 bases). The CDR3 totals 14 residues. Germline V gene sequence: CDR1 MDHEN, CDR2 SYDVKM. Trimming pared 7 bases from V and 9 bases from J, leaving 16 bases between. This chain's CDR3 is CASKRVGWVNVLTF. The CDR3 DNA reads TGTGCCAGCAAGAGGGTGGGTTGGGTCAACGTCCTGACTTTC.

This clone occurred many times. The chain links TRBV20-1 to TRBJ1-1, with 7 nucleotides matching TRBD1. Germline CDR1 DFQATT, CDR2 SNEGSKA (reference sequence). CDR3 length equals 14 residues. The CDR3 protein is CRPIGGVVNTEAFF. The CDR3 DNA is TGCAGACCGATAGGGGGCGTCGTGAACACTGAAGCTTTCTTT.

Many counts were recorded for this clone. The rearrangement joins TRBV2 to TRBJ2-3; D is unclear. The length of the CDR3 is 13 residues. V was cut by 6 bases and J by 1 base, with 8 bases left in between. Germline assignment: CDR1 SNHLY and CDR2 FYNNEI. The CDR3 coding sequence is TGTGCCAGCAGCGCCTTGGGCACAGATACGCAGTATTTT. This encodes CASSALGTDTQYF.

In this sample, this clone turned up many times. This chain uses TRBV13 with TRBJ1-6; 10 nucleotides match TRBD1. The CDR3 has 15 residues. V shed 7 bases and J 6 bases; nucleotides not matched to a gene: 6. Germline CDR1 is PRHDT and CDR2 is FYEKMQ (reference sequence). CDR3 residues: CASTRDRGFNSPLHF. The DNA for the CDR3 is TGTGCCAGCACCCGGGACAGGGGATTTAATTCACCCCTCCACTTT. Variable domain in full (rest from reference TRBV13 and TRBJ1-6): AAGVIQSPRHLIKEKRETATLKCYPIPRHDTVYWYQQGPGQDPQFLISFYEKMQSDKGSIPDRFSAQQFSDYHSELNMSSLELGDSALYFCASTRDRGFNSPLHFGNGTRLTVT.